This T cell receptor (beta chain) came from a study of blood T cell repertoires in COVID-19. Across the whole study: COVID-19 samples from acute and convalescent phases originated in the United States, Italy and Spain. The analysed material was cDNA or gDNA that came from T cells, B-cell-depleted T cells, or PBMCs.

This CDR3 has 18 amino acids. The authors' processing: The assay estimated nucleated cells by amplifying reference gene primers. The repertoire was sequenced with immunoSEQ multiplex PCR; TCRdb's copy has only in-frame clones and lacks some. V, J and clone size were drawn from that table, and D and trimming were deduced from the DNA. The repertoire holds around 200,000 clones, with roughly 88% as singletons. The clonotype was recovered from a human donor with active or convalescent COVID-19. The donor label of this sample is uncertain. Sequencing was done on a sample of peripheral blood. V and J are TRBV21-1 and TRBJ1-5. TRBV21-1 is shown as a pseudogene. The DNA of the CDR3 is TGTGCCAGCAGCAAACAGCTCGCTCGGGGAATGGGCAATCAGCCCCAGCATTTT. As protein: CASSKQLARGMGNQPQHF.